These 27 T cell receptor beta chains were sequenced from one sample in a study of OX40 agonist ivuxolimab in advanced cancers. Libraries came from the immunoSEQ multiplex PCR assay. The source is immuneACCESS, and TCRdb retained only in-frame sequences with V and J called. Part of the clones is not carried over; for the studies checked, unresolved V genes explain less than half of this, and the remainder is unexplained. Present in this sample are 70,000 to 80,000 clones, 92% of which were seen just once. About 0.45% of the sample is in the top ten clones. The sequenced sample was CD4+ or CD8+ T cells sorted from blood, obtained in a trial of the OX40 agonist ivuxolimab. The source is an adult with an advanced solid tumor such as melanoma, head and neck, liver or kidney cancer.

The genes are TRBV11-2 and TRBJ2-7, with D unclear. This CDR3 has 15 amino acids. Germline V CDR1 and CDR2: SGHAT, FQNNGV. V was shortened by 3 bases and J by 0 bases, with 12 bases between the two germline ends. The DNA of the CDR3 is TGTGCCAGCAGCTTCGGGTCGTGGAACTCCTACGAGCAGTACTTC. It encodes CASSFGSWNSYEQYF.

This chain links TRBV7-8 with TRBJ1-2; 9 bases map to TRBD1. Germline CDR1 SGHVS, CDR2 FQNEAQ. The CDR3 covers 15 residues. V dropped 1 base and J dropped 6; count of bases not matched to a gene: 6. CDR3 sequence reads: CASSLVEGTGNGYTF. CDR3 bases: TGTGCCAGCAGCTTAGTGGAGGGGACAGGGAATGGCTACACCTTC. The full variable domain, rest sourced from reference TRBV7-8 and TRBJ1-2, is GAGVSQSPRYKVAKRGQDVALRCDPISGHVSLFWYQQALGQGPEFLTYFQNEAQLDKSGLPSDRFFAERPEGSVSTLKIQRTQQEDSAVYLCASSLVEGTGNGYTFGSGTRLTVV.

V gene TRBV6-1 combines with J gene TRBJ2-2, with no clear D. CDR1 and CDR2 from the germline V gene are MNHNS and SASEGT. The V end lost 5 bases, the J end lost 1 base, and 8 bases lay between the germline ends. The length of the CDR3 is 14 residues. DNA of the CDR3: TGTGCCAGCAGTAGGACCGTGAACACCGGGGAGCTGTTTTTT. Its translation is CASSRTVNTGELFF.

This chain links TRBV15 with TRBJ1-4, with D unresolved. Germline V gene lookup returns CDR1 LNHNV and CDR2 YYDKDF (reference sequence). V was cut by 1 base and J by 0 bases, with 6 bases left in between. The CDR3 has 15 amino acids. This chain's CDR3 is CATSRVVATNEKLFF. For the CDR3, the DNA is TGTGCCACCAGCAGAGTGGTGGCAACTAATGAAAAACTGTTTTTT.

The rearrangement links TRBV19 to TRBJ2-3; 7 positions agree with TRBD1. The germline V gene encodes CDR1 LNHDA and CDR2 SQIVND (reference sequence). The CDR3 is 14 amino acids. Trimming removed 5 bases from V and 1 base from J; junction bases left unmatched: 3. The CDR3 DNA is TGTGCCAGTAGTCTCCAGGGGGGCACAGATACGCAGTATTTT. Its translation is CASSLQGGTDTQYF.

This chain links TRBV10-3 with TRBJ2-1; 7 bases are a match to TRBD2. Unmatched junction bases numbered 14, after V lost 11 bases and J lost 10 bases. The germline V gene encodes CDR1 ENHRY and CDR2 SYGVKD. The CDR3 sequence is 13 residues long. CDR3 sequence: CAGRDWGMGEQFF. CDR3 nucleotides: TGTGCCGGGAGGGACTGGGGGATGGGGGAGCAGTTCTTC.

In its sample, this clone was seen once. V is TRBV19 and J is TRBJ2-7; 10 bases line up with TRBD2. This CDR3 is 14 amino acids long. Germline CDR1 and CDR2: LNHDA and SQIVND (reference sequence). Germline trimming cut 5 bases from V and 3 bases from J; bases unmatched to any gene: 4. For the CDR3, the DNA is TGTGCCAGTAGTGGGACTAGCGCGATCTACGAGCAGTACTTC. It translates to CASSGTSAIYEQYF.

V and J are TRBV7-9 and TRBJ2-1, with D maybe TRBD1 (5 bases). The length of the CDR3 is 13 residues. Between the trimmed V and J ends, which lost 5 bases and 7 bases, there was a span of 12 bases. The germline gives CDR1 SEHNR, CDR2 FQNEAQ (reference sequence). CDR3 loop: CASSPGPWNEQFF. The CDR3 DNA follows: TGTGCCAGCAGCCCAGGGCCCTGGAATGAGCAGTTCTTC.

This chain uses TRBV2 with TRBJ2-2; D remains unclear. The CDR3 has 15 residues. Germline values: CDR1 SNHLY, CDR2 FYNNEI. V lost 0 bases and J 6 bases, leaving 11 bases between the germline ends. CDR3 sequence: CASSEALQPAGELFF. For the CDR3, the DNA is TGTGCCAGCAGTGAAGCGCTTCAGCCCGCCGGGGAGCTGTTTTTT. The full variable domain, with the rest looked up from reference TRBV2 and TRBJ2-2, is EPEVTQTPSHQVTQMGQEVILRCVPISNHLYFYWYRQILGQKVEFLVSFYNNEISEKSEIFDDQFSVERPDGSNFTLKIRSTKLEDSAMYFCASSEALQPAGELFFGEGSRLTVL.

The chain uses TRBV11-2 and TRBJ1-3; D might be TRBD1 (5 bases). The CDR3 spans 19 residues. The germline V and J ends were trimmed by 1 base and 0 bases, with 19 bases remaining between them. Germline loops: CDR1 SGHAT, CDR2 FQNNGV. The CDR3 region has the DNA TGTGCCAGCAGCTTAGTATCACCACCCAGGACATCCTCTGGAAACACCATATATTTT. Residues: CASSLVSPPRTSSGNTIYF.

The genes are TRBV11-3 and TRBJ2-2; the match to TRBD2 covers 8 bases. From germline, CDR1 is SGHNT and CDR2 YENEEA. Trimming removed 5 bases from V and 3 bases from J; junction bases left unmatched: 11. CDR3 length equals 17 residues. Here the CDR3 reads CASSRTGLGGDTGELFF. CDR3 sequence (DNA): TGTGCCAGCAGCCGTACGGGACTAGGGGGTGACACCGGGGAGCTGTTTTTT.

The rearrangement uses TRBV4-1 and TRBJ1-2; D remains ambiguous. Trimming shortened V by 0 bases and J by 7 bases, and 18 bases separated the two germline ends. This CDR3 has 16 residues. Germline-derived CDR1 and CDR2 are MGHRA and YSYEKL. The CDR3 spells CASSQDILSPRGGYTF. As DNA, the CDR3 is TGCGCCAGCAGCCAAGATATTTTATCTCCTCGCGGTGGCTACACCTTC.

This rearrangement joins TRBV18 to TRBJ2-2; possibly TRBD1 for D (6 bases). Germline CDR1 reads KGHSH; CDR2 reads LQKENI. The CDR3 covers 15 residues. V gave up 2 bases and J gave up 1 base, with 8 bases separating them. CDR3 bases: TGTGCCAGCTCACCATGGACAGTGAACACCGGGGAGCTGTTTTTT. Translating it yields CASSPWTVNTGELFF. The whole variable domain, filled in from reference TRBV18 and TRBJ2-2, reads NAGVMQNPRHLVRRRGQEARLRCSPMKGHSHVYWYRQLPEEGLKFMVYLQKENIIDESGMPKERFSAEFPKEGPSILRIQQVVRGDSAAYFCASSPWTVNTGELFFGEGSRLTVL.

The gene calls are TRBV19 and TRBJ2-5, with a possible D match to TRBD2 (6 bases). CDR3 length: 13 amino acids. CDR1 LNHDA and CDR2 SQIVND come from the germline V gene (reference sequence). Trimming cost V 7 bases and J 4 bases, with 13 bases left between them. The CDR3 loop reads CASMRLGGETQYF. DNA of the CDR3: TGTGCCAGTATGAGACTAGGCGGAGAGACCCAGTACTTC.

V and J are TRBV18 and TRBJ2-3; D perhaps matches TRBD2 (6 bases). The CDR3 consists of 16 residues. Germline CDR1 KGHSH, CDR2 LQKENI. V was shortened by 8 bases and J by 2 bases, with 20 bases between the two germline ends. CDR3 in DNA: TGTGCCAGCGGGGCAGGTCAGGGAGGTGACACAGATACGCAGTATTTT. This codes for CASGAGQGGDTDTQYF.

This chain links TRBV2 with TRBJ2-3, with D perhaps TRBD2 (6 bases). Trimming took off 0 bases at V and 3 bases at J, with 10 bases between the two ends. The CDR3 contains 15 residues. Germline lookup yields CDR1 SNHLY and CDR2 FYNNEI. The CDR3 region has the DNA TGTGCCAGCAGTGAAGCGGGGACTGCAACAGATACGCAGTATTTT. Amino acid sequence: CASSEAGTATDTQYF. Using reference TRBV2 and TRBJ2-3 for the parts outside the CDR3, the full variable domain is EPEVTQTPSHQVTQMGQEVILRCVPISNHLYFYWYRQILGQKVEFLVSFYNNEISEKSEIFDDQFSVERPDGSNFTLKIRSTKLEDSAMYFCASSEAGTATDTQYFGPGTRLTVL.

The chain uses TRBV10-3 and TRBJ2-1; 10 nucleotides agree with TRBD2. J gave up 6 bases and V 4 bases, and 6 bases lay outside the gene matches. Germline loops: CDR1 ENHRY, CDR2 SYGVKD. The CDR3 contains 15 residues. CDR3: CAISVLAGEANEQFF. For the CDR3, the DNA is TGTGCCATCAGTGTTCTAGCGGGAGAGGCCAATGAGCAGTTCTTC.

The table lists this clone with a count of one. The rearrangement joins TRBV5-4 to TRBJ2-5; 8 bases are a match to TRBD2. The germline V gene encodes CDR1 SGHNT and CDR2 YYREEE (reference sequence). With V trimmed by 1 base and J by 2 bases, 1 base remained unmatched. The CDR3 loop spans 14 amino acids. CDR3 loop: CASSLPSGQETQYF. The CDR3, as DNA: TGTGCCAGCAGCTTGCCTAGCGGGCAAGAGACCCAGTACTTC.

In DNA, the CDR3 is TGTGCCAGCAGTGGCGGGACCGCCCACAACTACGAGCAGTACTTC. Its translation is CASSGGTAHNYEQYF. The gene calls are TRBV6-5 and TRBJ2-7; tentatively, D is TRBD2 (6 bases). This CDR3 has 15 residues. Germline lookup yields CDR1 MNHEY and CDR2 SVGAGI. V lost 5 bases and J lost 3, with 17 bases in between.

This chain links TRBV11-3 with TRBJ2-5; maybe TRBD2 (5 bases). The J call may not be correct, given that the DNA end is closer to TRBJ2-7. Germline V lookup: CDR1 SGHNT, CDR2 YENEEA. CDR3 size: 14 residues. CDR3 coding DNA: TGTGCCAGCAGCTTAGGACTACAGCCTCACGAGCAGTACTTC. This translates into CASSLGLQPHEQYF.

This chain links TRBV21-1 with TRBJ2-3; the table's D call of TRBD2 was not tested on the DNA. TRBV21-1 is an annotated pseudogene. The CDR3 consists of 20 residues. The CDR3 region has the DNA TGTGCCAGCAGCAAAGCGCGGGGTCTAGCGGGATTAGGGTCCACAGATACGCAGTATTTT. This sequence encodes CASSKARGLAGLGSTDTQYF.

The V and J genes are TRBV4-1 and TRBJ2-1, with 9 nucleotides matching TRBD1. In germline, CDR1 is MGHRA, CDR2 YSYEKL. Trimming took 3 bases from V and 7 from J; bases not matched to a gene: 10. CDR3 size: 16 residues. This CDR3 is CASSQPGQGLGNEQFF. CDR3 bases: TGCGCCAGCAGCCAGCCCGGACAGGGGTTGGGTAATGAGCAGTTCTTC.

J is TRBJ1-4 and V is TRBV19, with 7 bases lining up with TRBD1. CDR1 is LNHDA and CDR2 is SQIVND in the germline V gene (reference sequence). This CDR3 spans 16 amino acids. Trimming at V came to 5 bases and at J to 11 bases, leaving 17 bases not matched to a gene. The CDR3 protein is CASSSIDRDLGWKLFF. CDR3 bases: TGTGCCAGTAGTTCGATCGACAGGGACCTTGGGTGGAAACTGTTTTTT.

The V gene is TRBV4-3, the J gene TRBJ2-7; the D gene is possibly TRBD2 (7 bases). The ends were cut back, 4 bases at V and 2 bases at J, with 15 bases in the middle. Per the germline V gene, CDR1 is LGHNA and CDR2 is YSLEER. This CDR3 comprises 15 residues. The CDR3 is CASSPQRGAAYEQYF. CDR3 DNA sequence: TGCGCCAGCAGCCCACAACGGGGGGCCGCCTACGAGCAGTACTTC.

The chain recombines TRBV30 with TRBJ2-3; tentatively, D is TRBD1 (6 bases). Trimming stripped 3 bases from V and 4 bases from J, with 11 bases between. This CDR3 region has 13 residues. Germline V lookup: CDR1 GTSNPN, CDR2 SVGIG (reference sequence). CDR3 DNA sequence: TGTGCCTGGAGACTGACAGGACCAGATACGCAGTATTTT. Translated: CAWRLTGPDTQYF.

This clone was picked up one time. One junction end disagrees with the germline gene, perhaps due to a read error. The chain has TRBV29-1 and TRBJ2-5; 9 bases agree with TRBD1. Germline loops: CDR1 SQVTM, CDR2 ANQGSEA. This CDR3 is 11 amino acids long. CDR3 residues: CSVEYLGQGHF. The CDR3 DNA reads TGCAGCGTTGAATATTTGGGACAGGGTCACTTC.

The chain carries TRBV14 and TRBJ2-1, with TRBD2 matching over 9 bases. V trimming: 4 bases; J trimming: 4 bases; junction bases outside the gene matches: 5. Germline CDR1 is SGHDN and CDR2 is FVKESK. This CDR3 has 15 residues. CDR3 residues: CASSPTLAGYNEQFF. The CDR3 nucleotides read TGTGCCAGCAGCCCCACACTAGCGGGTTACAATGAGCAGTTCTTC.